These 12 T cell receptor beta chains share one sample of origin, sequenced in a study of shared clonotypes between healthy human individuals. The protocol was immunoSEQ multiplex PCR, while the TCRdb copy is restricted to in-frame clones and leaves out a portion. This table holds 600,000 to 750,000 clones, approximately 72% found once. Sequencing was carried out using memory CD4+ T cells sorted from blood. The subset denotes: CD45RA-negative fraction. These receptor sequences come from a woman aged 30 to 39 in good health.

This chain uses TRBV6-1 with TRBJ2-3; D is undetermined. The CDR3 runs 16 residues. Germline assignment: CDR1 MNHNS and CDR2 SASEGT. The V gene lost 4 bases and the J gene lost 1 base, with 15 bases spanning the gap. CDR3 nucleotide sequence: TGTGCCAGCAGTGGCCGGACGGAGCCCCGCACAGATACGCAGTATTTT. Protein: CASSGRTEPRTDTQYF.

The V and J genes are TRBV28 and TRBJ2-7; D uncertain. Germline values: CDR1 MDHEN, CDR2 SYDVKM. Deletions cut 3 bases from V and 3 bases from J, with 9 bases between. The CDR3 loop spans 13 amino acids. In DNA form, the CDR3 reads TGTGCCAGCAGTTTGGGCCACAACTACGAGCAGTACTTC. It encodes CASSLGHNYEQYF.

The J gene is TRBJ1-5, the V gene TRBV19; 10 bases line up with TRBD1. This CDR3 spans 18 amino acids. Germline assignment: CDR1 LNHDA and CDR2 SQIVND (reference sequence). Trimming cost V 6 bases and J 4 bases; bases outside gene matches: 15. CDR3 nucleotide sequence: TGTGCCAGTAGCACTCCGGGACAGGGGCCTGGAAGTAATCAGCCCCAGCATTTT. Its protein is CASSTPGQGPGSNQPQHF. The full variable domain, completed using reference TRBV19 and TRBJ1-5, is DGGITQSPKYLFRKEGQNVTLSCEQNLNHDAMYWYRQDPGQGLRLIYYSQIVNDFQKGDIAEGYSVSREKKESFPLTVTSAQKNPTAFYLCASSTPGQGPGSNQPQHFGDGTRLSIL.

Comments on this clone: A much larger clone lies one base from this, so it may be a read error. In DNA form, the CDR3 reads TGTGCCAGCAGCCAAGATGGGACCTCTGGGGCCAACGTCCTGACTTTC. This translates into CASSQDGTSGANVLTF. The rearrangement links TRBV4-2 to TRBJ2-6; perhaps D is TRBD1 or TRBD2 (5 bases each). Looked up from germline, CDR1 is LGHNA and CDR2 is YNFKEQ. CDR3 length: 16 amino acids. Between the trimmed V and J ends, which lost 0 bases and 0 bases, there was a span of 6 bases.

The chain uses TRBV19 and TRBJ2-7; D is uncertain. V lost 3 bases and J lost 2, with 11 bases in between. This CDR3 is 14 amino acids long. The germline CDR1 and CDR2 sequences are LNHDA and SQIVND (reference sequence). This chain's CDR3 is CASSMGWSTYEQYF. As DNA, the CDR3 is TGTGCCAGTAGTATGGGGTGGTCCACCTACGAGCAGTACTTC.

CDR3 nucleotides: TGTGCCAGCAGCCTAGGGGGACTAGACAACAATGAGCAGTTCTTC. Residues: CASSLGGLDNNEQFF. V is TRBV28 and J is TRBJ2-1; 8 bases match TRBD2. The V and J ends lost 6 bases and 5 bases, in that order; junction bases with no gene match: 9. This CDR3 has 15 amino acids. Germline CDR1 and CDR2: MDHEN and SYDVKM.

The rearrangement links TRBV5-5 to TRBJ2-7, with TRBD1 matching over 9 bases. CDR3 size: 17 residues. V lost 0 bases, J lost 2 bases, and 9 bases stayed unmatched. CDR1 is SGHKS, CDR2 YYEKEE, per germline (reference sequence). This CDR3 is CASSLGPGTGTAYEQYF. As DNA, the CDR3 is TGTGCCAGCAGCTTGGGCCCTGGGACAGGGACGGCCTACGAGCAGTACTTC.

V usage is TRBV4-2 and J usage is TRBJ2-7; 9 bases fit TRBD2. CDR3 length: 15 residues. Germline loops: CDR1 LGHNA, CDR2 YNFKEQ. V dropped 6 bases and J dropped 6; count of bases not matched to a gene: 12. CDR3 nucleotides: TGTGCCAGCAGTCCAAATAGCGGGAGAAGAGGCGAGCAGTACTTC. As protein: CASSPNSGRRGEQYF.

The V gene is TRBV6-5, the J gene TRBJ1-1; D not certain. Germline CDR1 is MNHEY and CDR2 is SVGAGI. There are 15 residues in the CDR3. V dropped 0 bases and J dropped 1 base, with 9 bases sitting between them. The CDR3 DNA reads TGTGCCAGCAGTTACTCGGTGGAAGGGAACACTGAAGCTTTCTTT. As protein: CASSYSVEGNTEAFF.

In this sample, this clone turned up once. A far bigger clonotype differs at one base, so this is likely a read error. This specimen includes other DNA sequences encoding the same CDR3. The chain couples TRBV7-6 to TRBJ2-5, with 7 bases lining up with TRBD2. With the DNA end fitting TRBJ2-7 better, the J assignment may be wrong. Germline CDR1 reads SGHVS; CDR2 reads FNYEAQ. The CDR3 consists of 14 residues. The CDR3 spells CASSLQRDSYEQYF. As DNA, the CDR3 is TGTGCCAGCAGCTTACAGCGGGACTCCTACGAGCAGTACTTC.

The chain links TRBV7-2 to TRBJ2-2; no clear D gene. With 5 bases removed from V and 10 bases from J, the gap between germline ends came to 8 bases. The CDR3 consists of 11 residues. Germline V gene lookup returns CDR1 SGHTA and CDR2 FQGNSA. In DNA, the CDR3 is TGTGCCAGCAGCGCGACGCTGGAGCTGTTTTTT. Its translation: CASSATLELFF.

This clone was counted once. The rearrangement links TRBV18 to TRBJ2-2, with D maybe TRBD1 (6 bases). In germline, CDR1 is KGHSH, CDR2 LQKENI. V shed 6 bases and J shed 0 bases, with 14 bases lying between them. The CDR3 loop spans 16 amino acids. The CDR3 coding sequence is TGTGCCAGCTCCGAGACAGGTATCGCGAACACCGGGGAGCTGTTTTTT. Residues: CASSETGIANTGELFF.